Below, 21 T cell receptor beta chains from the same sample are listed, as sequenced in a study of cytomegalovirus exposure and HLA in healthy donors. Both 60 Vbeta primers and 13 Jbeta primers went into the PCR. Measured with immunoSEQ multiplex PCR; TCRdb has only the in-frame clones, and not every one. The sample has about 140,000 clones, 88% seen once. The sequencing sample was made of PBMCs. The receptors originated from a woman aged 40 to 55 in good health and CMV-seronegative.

The CDR3 protein is CAWSARRAGVVPYEQYF. The CDR3 DNA sequence: TGTGCCTGGAGTGCCCGTCGAGCGGGAGTGGTCCCCTACGAGCAGTACTTC. This chain uses TRBV30 with TRBJ2-7; 8 bases fit TRBD2. Germline trimming cut 1 base from V and 2 bases from J; bases unmatched to any gene: 13. CDR1 is GTSNPN and CDR2 is SVGIG in the germline V gene (reference sequence). The CDR3 spans 17 residues.

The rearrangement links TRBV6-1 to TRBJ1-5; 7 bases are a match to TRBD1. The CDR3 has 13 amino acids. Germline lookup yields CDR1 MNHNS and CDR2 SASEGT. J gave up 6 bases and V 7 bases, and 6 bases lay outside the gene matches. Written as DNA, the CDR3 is TGTGCCAGCACCGAGACAGGGTCTCAGCCCCAGCATTTT. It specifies CASTETGSQPQHF.

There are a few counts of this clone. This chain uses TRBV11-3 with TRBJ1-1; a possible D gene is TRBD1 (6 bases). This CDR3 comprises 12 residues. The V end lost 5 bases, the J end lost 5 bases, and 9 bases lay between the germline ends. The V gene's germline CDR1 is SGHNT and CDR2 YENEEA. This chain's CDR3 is CASSPRGTEAFF. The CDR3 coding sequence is TGTGCCAGCAGCCCGAGGGGGACTGAAGCTTTCTTT.

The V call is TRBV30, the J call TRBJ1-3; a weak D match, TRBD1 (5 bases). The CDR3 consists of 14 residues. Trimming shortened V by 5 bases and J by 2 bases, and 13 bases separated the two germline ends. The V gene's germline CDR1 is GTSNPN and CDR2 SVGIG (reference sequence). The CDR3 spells CAWSEGAPGNTIYF. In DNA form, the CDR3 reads TGTGCCTGGTCGGAAGGGGCCCCTGGAAACACCATATATTTT.

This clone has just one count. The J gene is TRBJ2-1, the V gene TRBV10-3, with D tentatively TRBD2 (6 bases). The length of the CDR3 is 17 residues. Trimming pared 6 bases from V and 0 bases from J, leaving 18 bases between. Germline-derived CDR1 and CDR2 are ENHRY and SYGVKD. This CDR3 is CAIRPLGTPDSYNEQFF. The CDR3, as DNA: TGTGCCATCAGACCCCTGGGGACTCCCGACTCCTACAATGAGCAGTTCTTC.

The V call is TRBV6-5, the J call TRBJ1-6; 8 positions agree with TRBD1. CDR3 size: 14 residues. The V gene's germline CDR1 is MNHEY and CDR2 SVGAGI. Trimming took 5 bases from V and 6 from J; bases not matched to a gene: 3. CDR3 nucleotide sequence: TGTGCCAGCAGTCAAGGACAGGGTAATTCACCCCTCCACTTT. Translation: CASSQGQGNSPLHF.

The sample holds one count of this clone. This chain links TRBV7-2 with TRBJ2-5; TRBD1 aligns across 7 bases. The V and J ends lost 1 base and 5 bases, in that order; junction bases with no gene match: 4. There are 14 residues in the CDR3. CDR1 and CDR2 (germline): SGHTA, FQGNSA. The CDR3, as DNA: TGTGCCAGCAGCTTAGAAACAGGGGAGGAGACCCAGTACTTC. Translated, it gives CASSLETGEETQYF.

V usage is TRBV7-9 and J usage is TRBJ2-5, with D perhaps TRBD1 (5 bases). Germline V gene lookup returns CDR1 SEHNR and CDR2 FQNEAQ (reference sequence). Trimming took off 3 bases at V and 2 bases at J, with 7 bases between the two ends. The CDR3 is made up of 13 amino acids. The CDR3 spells CASSFPGQETQYF. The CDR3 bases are TGTGCCAGCAGCTTCCCAGGGCAAGAGACCCAGTACTTC.

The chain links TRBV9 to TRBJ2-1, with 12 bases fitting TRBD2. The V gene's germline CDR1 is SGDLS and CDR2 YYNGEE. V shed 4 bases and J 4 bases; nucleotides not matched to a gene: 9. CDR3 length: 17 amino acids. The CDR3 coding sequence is TGTGCCAGCAGCCCGACTTGGACTAGCGGGAATTACAATGAGCAGTTCTTC. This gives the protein CASSPTWTSGNYNEQFF.

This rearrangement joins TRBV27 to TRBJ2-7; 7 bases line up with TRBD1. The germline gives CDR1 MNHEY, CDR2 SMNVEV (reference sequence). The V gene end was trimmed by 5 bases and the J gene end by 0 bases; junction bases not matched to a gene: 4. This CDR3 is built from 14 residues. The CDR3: CASSLGQTSYEQYF. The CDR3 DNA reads TGTGCCAGCAGTCTGGGACAGACCTCCTACGAGCAGTACTTC.

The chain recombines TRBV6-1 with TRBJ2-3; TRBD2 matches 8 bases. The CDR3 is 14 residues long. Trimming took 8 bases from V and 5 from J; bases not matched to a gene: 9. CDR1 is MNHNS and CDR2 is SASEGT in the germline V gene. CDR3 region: CASFSGTRVDTQYF. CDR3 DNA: TGTGCCAGCTTCTCCGGGACTAGGGTAGATACGCAGTATTTT.

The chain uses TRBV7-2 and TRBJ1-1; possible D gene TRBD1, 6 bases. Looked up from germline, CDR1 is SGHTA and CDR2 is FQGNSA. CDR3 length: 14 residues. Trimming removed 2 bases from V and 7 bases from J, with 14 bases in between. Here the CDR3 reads CASSLTGFLGEAFF. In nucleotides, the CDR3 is TGTGCCAGCAGCTTAACAGGGTTTTTGGGTGAAGCTTTCTTT.

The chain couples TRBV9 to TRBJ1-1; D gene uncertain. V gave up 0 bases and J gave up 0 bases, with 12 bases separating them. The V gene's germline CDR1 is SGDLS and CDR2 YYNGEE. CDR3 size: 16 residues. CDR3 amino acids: CASSVGAGLVNTEAFF. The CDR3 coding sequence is TGTGCCAGCAGCGTAGGGGCGGGGTTGGTGAACACTGAAGCTTTCTTT. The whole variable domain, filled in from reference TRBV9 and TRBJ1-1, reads DSGVTQTPKHLITATGQRVTLRCSPRSGDLSVYWYQQSLDQGLQFLIQYYNGEERAKGNILERFSAQQFPDLHSELNLSSLELGDSALYFCASSVGAGLVNTEAFFGQGTRLTVV.

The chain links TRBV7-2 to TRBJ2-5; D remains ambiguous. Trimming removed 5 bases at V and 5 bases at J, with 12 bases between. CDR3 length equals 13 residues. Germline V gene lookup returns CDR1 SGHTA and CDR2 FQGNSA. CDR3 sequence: CASSLPARETQYF. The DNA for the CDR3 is TGTGCCAGCAGCCTCCCCGCCCGGGAGACCCAGTACTTC.

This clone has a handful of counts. In DNA, the CDR3 is TGTGCCAGCAGTTACTCTTTAGGGAGGCCCTACGAGCAGTACTTC. Translating it yields CASSYSLGRPYEQYF. The chain couples TRBV6-5 to TRBJ2-7, with D perhaps TRBD2 (6 bases). CDR1 and CDR2 (germline): MNHEY, SVGAGI. V gave up 0 bases and J gave up 2 bases, with 11 bases separating them. This CDR3 is built from 15 residues.

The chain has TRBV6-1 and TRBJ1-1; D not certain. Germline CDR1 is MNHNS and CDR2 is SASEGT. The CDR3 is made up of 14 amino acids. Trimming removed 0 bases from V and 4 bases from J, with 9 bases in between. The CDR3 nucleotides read TGTGCCAGCAGTGAAGCACATGAGGGCACTGAAGCTTTCTTT. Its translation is CASSEAHEGTEAFF.

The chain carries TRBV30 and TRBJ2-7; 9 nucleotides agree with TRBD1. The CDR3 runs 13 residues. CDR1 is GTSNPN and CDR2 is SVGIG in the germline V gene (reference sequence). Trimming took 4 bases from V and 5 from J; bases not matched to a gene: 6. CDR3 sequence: CAWTGQGQNEQYF. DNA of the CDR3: TGTGCCTGGACCGGACAGGGGCAGAACGAGCAGTACTTC.

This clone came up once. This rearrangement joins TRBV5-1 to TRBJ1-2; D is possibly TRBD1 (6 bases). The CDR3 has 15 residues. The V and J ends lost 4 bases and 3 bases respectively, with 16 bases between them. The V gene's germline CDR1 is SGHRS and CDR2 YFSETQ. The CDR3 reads CASSGASGTYYGYTF. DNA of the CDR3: TGCGCCAGCAGCGGGGCTAGCGGGACATACTATGGCTACACCTTC.

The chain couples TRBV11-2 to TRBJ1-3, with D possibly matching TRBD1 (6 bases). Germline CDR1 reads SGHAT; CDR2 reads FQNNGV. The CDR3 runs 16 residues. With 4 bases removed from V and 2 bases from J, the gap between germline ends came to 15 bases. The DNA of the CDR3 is TGTGCCAGCAGCTCGAACAGGGTAGAGGCTGGAAACACCATATATTTT. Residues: CASSSNRVEAGNTIYF.

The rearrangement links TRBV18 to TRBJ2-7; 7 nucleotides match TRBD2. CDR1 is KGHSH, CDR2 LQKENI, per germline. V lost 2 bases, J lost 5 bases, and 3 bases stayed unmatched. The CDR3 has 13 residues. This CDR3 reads CASSPGGGDEQYF. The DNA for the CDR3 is TGTGCCAGCTCACCAGGTGGGGGGGACGAGCAGTACTTC.

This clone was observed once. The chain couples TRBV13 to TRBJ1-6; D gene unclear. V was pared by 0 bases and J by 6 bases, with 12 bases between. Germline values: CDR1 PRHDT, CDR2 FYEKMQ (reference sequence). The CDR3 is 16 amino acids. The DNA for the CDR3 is TGTGCCAGCAGCTTAGGGTTGGGAGGTTTTAATTCACCCCTCCACTTT. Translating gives CASSLGLGGFNSPLHF.